This paragraph covers one T cell receptor beta chain sequence. TCR beta was sequenced from blood CD8+ and CD4+ T cells. The data were obtained in a study of CD8 T cells in Susac syndrome. With random hexamers, roughly 0.45 to 1 ug RNA was reverse transcribed. TCRdb processed the immunoSEQ multiplex PCR reads anew with MiXCR; each CDR3 protein has one entry. The sample lists around 200,000 distinct CDR3 sequences, 85% to 95% occurring once. The TCR sequence derives from a human donor in good health. Sequences were obtained from CD4+ T cells from PBMCs.

CDR3: CASSYSRTSADTQYF. The CDR3 DNA reads as TGTGCCAGCAGCTATTCACGGACTAGCGCGGATACGCAGTATTTT. The V gene is TRBV7-3, the J gene TRBJ2-3; TRBD2 agrees at 9 bases. Unmatched junction bases numbered 8, after V lost 4 bases and J lost 6 bases. The CDR3 runs to 15 residues. Germline values: CDR1 SGHTA, CDR2 FQGTGA.